Each of the 3 T cell receptor beta chains below was sequenced from the same sample in a study of PD-1 blockade in classical Hodgkin lymphoma. The assay was immunoSEQ multiplex PCR, and TCRdb's table has in-frame clones only and misses some. Found here are tens of thousands of clones, more than 80% of them singletons; the top ten hold more than 2%. The time point: cycle 4 day 1 (C4D1), after less than seven weeks of nivolumab. In every patient, relapse followed autologous stem cell transplantation, while exposure to brentuximab vedotin differed. By magnetic negative selection, CD4+ T cells were purified from thawed PBMCs. The source material was CD4+ T cells from blood, sampled before the fourth cycle of nivolumab. The receptor set was obtained from a human donor with classical Hodgkin lymphoma.

The chain recombines TRBV6-6 with TRBJ1-1; D is unresolved. Looked up from germline, CDR1 is MNHNY and CDR2 is SVGAGI (reference sequence). The CDR3 has 13 amino acids. V gave up 2 bases and J gave up 3 bases, with 7 bases separating them. The CDR3 DNA reads as TGTGCCAGCAGTTACGTGGAGTACACTGAAGCTTTCTTT. It yields the protein CASSYVEYTEAFF.

J is TRBJ2-2 and V is TRBV4-2; D perhaps matches TRBD1 (5 bases). The length of the CDR3 is 17 residues. The V and J ends lost 0 bases and 1 base respectively, with 12 bases between them. Germline CDR1 is LGHNA and CDR2 is YNFKEQ. CDR3 sequence (DNA): TGTGCCAGCAGCCAAGATCTGGGGCAGAGGAACACCGGGGAGCTGTTTTTT. Residues: CASSQDLGQRNTGELFF.

The V gene is TRBV14, the J gene TRBJ1-1, with D unclear. The CDR3 covers 12 residues. V lost 1 base and J 6 bases, leaving 6 bases between the germline ends. Germline lookup yields CDR1 SGHDN and CDR2 FVKESK. CDR3 coding DNA: TGTGCCAGCAGCCAAGTCGGATCTGAAGCTTTCTTT. As protein: CASSQVGSEAFF. Based on the CDR3 plus reference TRBV14 and TRBJ1-1, the full variable domain is EAGVTQFPSHSVIEKGQTVTLRCDPISGHDNLYWYRRVMGKEIKFLLHFVKESKQDESGMPNNRFLAERTGGTYSTLKVQPAELEDSGVYFCASSQVGSEAFFGQGTRLTVV.